This T cell receptor (beta chain) was sequenced for a study of cytomegalovirus exposure and HLA in healthy donors. This CDR3 contains 15 residues. Germline trimming cut 3 bases from V and 3 bases from J; bases unmatched to any gene: 7. CDR1 SGHVS and CDR2 FNYEAQ come from the germline V gene. The repertoire was sequenced with immunoSEQ multiplex PCR; TCRdb's copy has only in-frame clones and lacks some. The sample holds fewer than 150,000 clones; 70% to 90% are singletons and the top ten take 7.5% to 8.5%. Separate from the approximately 700-subject first cohort was the approximately 130-subject validation cohort, to which the donors belonged. The study, taken as a whole, reports: Altogether, more than 150 TCR beta chains were recorded as cytomegalovirus-associated.

Notes on this clone: Its antigen remains unknown.

This chain links TRBV7-6 with TRBJ2-7, with TRBD1 matching over 8 bases. The specimen sequenced was PBMCs. The receptor was derived from a woman in her late teens or twenties in good health and CMV-seropositive. Written as DNA, the CDR3 is TGTGCCAGCAGCTTCGCCCCAGGACAGGGCTACGAGCAGTACTTC. It yields the protein CASSFAPGQGYEQYF.